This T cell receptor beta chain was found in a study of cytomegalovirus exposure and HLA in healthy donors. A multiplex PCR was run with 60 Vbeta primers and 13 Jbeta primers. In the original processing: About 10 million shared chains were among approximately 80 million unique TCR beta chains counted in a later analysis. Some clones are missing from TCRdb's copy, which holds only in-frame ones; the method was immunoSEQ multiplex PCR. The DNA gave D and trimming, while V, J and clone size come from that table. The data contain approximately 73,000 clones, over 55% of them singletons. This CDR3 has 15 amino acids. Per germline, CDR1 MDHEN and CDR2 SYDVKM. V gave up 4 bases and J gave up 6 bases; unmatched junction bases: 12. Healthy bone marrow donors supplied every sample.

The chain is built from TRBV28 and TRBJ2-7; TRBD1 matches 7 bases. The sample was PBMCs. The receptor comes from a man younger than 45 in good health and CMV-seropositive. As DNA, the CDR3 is TGTGCCAGCAGTTCCTGGACAGGTGGAGCCATCGAGCAGTACTTC. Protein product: CASSSWTGGAIEQYF.